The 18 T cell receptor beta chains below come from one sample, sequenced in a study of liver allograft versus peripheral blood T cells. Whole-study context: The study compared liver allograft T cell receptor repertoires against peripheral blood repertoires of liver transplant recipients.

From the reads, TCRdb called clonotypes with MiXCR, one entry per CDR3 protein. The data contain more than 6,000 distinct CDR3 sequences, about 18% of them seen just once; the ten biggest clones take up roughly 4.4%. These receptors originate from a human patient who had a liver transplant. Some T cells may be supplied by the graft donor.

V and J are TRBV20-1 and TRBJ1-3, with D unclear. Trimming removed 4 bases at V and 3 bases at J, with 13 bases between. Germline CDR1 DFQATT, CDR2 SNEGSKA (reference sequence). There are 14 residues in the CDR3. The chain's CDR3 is CSATPGRGGNTIYF. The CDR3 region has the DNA TGCAGTGCTACTCCGGGAAGAGGTGGAAACACCATATATTTT.

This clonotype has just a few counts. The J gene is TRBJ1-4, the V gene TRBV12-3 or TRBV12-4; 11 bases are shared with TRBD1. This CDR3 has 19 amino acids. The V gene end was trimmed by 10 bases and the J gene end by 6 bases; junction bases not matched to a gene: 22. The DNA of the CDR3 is TGTGCCACTAGATGGGGGAACCCGGGACAGGGGGAAGTTTATGAAAAACTGTTTTTT. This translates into CATRWGNPGQGEVYEKLFF.

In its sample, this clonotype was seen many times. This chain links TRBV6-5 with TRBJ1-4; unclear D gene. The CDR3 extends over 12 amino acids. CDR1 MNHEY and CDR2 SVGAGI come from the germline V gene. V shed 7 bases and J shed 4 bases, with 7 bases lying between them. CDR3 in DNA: TGTGCCAGCAAACGGCTTAATGAAAAACTGTTTTTT. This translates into CASKRLNEKLFF.

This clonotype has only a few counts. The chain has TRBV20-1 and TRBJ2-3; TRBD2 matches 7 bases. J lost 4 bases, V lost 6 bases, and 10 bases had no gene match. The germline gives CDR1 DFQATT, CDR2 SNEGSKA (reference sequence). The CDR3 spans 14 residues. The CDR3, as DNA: TGCAGTGCAGGAGGACCGGGGAGGGCAGATACGCAGTATTTT. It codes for CSAGGPGRADTQYF.

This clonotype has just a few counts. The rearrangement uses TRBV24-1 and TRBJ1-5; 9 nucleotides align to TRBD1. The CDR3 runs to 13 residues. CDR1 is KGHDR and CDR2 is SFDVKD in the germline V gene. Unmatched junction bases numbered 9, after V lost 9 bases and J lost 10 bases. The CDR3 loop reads CATAGQGHRPQHF. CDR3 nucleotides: TGTGCCACCGCAGGACAGGGGCACCGACCCCAGCATTTT.

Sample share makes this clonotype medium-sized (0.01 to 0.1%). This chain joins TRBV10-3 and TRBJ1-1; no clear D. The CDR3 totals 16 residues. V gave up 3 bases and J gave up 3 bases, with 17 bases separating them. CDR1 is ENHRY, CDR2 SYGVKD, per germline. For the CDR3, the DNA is TGTGCCATCAGTGACCTACGCCCGACCTTAGACACTGAAGCTTTCTTT. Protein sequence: CAISDLRPTLDTEAFF.

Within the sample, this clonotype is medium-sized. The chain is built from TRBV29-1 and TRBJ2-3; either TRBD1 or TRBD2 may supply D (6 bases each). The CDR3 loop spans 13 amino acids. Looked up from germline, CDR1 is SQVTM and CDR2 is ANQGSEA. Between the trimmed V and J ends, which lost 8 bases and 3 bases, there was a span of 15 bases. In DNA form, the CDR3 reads TGCAGCTTAGGGGGAGGTTGGACAGATACGCAGTATTTT. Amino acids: CSLGGGWTDTQYF.

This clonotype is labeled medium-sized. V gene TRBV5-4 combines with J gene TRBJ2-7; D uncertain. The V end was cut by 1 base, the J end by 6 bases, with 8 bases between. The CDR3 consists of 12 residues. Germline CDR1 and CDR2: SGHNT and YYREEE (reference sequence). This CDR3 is CASSLWPLEQYF. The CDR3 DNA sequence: TGTGCCAGCAGCTTGTGGCCCCTCGAGCAGTACTTC.

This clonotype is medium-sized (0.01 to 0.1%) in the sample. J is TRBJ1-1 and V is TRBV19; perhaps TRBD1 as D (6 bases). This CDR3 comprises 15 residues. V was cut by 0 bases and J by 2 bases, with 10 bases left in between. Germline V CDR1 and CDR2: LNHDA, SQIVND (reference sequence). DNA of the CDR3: TGTGCCAGTAGTATAGACAGGACAGCTAACACTGAAGCTTTCTTT. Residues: CASSIDRTANTEAFF.

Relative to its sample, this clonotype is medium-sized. CDR3 sequence: CASSFQGNTEAFF. In DNA, the CDR3 is TGTGCCAGTAGTTTTCAGGGGAACACTGAAGCTTTCTTT. V and J are TRBV19 and TRBJ1-1, with D perhaps matching TRBD1 (5 bases). Trimming took off 5 bases at V and 1 base at J, with 8 bases between the two ends. Germline CDR1 LNHDA, CDR2 SQIVND (reference sequence). The CDR3 spans 13 residues.

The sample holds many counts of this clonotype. CDR3 DNA: TGTGCCATCAGCAAGGACTTCGACAGCAATCAGCCCCAGCATTTT. Its protein is CAISKDFDSNQPQHF. V gene TRBV10-3 combines with J gene TRBJ1-5; D gene uncertain. The CDR3 is 15 amino acids. The germline gives CDR1 ENHRY, CDR2 SYGVKD. V lost 6 bases and J lost 1, with 13 bases in between.

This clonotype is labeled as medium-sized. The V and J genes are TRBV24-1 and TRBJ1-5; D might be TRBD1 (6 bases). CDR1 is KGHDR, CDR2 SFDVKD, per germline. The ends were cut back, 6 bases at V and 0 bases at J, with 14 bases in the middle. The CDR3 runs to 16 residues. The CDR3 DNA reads TGTGCCACCAGTTCAGGTCAGGGGACTAGCAATCAGCCCCAGCATTTT. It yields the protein CATSSGQGTSNQPQHF.

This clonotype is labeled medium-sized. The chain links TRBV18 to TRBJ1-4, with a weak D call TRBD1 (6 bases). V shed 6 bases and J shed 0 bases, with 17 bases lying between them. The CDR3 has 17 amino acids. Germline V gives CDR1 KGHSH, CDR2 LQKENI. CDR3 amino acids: CASSLTRTVTTNEKLFF. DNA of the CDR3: TGTGCCAGCTCCCTAACCCGGACAGTTACAACTAATGAAAAACTGTTTTTT.

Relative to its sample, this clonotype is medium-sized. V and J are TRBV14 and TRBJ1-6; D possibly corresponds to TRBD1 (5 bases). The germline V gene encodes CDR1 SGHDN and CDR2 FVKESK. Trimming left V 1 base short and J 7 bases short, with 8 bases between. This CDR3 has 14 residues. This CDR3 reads CASSQVHRNSPLHF. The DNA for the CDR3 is TGTGCCAGCAGCCAAGTTCACAGGAATTCACCCCTCCACTTT.

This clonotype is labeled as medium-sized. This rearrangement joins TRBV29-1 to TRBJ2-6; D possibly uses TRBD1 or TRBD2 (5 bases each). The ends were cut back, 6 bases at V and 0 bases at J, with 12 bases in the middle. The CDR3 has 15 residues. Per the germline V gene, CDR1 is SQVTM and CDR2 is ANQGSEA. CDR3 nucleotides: TGCAGCGTGAAATCCGGGGCCTCTGGGGCCAACGTCCTGACTTTC. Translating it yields CSVKSGASGANVLTF.

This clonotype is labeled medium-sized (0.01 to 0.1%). The chain's CDR3 is CASSYLVAGTVRPETQYF. The DNA for the CDR3 is TGTGCCAGCAGTTATCTGGTGGCCGGAACCGTACGGCCAGAGACCCAGTACTTC. The J gene is TRBJ2-5, the V gene TRBV27, with D unclear. The CDR3 consists of 18 residues. The V gene's germline CDR1 is MNHEY and CDR2 SMNVEV (reference sequence). V gave up 4 bases and J gave up 4 bases, with 25 bases separating them.

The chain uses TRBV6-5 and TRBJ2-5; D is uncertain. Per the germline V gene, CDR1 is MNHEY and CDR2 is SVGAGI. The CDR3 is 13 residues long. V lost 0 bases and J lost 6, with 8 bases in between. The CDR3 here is CASSYSTAQTQYF. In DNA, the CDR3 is TGTGCCAGCAGTTACTCGACGGCACAGACCCAGTACTTC.

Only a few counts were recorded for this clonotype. The DNA of the CDR3 is TGTGCCAGTAGTATAGGGACAGGGGGAATCAATCAGCCCCAGCATTTT. Amino acids: CASSIGTGGINQPQHF. V and J are TRBV19 and TRBJ1-5, with 10 bases matching TRBD1. The length of the CDR3 is 16 residues. CDR1 LNHDA and CDR2 SQIVND come from the germline V gene (reference sequence). With V trimmed by 1 base and J by 3 bases, 3 bases remained unmatched. Using reference TRBV19 and TRBJ1-5 for the parts outside the CDR3, the full variable domain is DGGITQSPKYLFRKEGQNVTLSCEQNLNHDAMYWYRQDPGQGLRLIYYSQIVNDFQKGDIAEGYSVSREKKESFPLTVTSAQKNPTAFYLCASSIGTGGINQPQHFGDGTRLSIL.